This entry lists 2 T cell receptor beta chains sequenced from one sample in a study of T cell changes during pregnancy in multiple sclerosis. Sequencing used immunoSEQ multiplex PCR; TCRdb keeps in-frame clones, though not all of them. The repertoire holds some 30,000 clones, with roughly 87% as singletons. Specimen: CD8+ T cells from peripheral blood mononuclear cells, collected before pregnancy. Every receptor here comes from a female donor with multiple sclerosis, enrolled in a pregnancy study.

CDR3 loop: CASDGSSNYGYTF. The DNA of the CDR3 is TGTGCCAGCGATGGCAGTTCTAACTATGGCTACACCTTC. The chain links TRBV5-6 to TRBJ1-2; no clear D. The germline V gene encodes CDR1 SGHDT and CDR2 YYEEEE. The ends were cut back, 7 bases at V and 0 bases at J, with 10 bases in the middle. The CDR3 contains 13 residues.

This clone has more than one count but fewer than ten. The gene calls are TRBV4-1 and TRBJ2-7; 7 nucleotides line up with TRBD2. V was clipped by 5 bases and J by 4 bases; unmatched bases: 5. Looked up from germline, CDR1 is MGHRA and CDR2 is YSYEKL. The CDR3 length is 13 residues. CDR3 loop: CASSYGTTYEQYF. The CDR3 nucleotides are TGCGCCAGCAGCTACGGGACTACTTACGAGCAGTACTTC.